These 24 T cell receptor beta chains came from one sample sequenced in a study of blood T cells in healthy people across ages. Primed by a sample-barcoded 5' primer and a J-beta primer mix, a second PCR proceeded for about 7 to 12 cycles. MiXCR was run by TCRdb on the 5' RACE reads, yielding one entry per CDR3 protein. Among 730,000 or so distinct CDR3 sequences listed, 40% to 45% were seen once. The sample comprised blood. These receptors originate from a man at least 80 years old in good health.

This sequence joins TRBV30 and TRBJ2-3, with D perhaps TRBD1 (5 bases). Trimming stripped 7 bases from V and 4 bases from J, with 18 bases between. CDR3 length: 14 amino acids. Germline lookup yields CDR1 GTSNPN and CDR2 SVGIG (reference sequence). The CDR3 DNA reads TGTGCCTCTCTGCCCCAGGGTTTCGCAGATACGCAGTATTTT. Protein: CASLPQGFADTQYF.

The chain is built from TRBV7-3 and TRBJ2-2; 7 positions match TRBD1. Germline CDR1 reads SGHTA; CDR2 reads FQGTGA. Germline trimming cut 3 bases from V and 4 bases from J; bases unmatched to any gene: 8. The CDR3 covers 16 residues. The CDR3 here is CASSFSGGLFTGELFF. The CDR3 DNA reads TGTGCCAGCAGCTTTTCAGGGGGTCTCTTCACCGGGGAGCTGTTTTTT.

This clonotype has a handful of counts. The V call is TRBV11-2, the J call TRBJ2-7; TRBD1 is a possible D gene (6 bases). V shed 3 bases and J shed 5 bases, with 14 bases lying between them. Germline CDR1 SGHAT, CDR2 FQNNGV. This CDR3 comprises 14 residues. This CDR3 reads CASSFPGQGNEQYF. The CDR3 bases are TGTGCCAGCAGCTTTCCAGGCCAGGGGAACGAGCAGTACTTC.

This clonotype was seen more than once but under ten times. The chain is built from TRBV10-3 and TRBJ2-7; 9 nucleotides agree with TRBD1. The J call is doubtful: the DNA matches TRBJ2-5 better. The germline V gene has CDR1 ENHRY and CDR2 SYGVKD. The CDR3 has 14 residues. In DNA, the CDR3 is TGTGCCATCAGCCAGACAGGGGGTAGAGAGACCCAGTACTTC. Translation gives CAISQTGGRETQYF.

This clonotype was seen at least ten times. The V gene is TRBV29-1, the J gene TRBJ2-1; D ambiguous. The CDR3 length is 14 residues. Germline V lookup: CDR1 SQVTM, CDR2 ANQGSEA. Trimming shortened V by 2 bases and J by 5 bases, and 13 bases separated the two germline ends. The CDR3 region has the DNA TGCAGCGTTGAATCGGACCACCGGGACAATGAGCAGTTCTTC. Translated: CSVESDHRDNEQFF.

Concerning this clonotype itself: A junction end diverges from the germline sequence, so it may reflect a read error. CDR3 sequence (DNA): TGTGCCAGCAGATTAGATGTGGCGGGAGCCTACGAGCAGTACTTC. It yields the protein CASRLDVAGAYEQYF. The chain uses TRBV7-2 and TRBJ2-7; 7 bases align to TRBD2. CDR3 length equals 15 residues. The germline V gene encodes CDR1 SGHTA and CDR2 FQGNSA.

The sample holds a few counts of this clonotype. CDR3 sequence: CSARTTGILGEQYF. The CDR3 coding sequence is TGCAGTGCTAGGACGACGGGGATACTAGGGGAGCAGTACTTC. The chain links TRBV20-1 to TRBJ2-7, with a tentative D call TRBD2 (5 bases). The CDR3 has 14 amino acids. Between the trimmed V and J ends, which lost 3 bases and 7 bases, there was a span of 19 bases. From germline, CDR1 is DFQATT and CDR2 SNEGSKA (reference sequence).

The rearrangement uses TRBV9 and TRBJ2-1; TRBD2 is a possible D gene (5 bases). Germline CDR1 SGDLS, CDR2 YYNGEE. V was cut by 4 bases and J by 0 bases, with 17 bases left in between. The CDR3 has 17 residues. The CDR3 spells CASSSRSSGYSYNEQFF. The DNA of the CDR3 is TGTGCCAGCAGCTCCCGCTCGAGCGGATACTCCTACAATGAGCAGTTCTTC.

There are a few counts of this clonotype. The CDR3 region is CASSRTGKGQETQYF. In DNA, the CDR3 is TGTGCCAGCAGTAGGACAGGGAAAGGGCAAGAGACCCAGTACTTC. The V and J genes are TRBV28 and TRBJ2-5, with TRBD1 identical over 8 bases. CDR3 length: 15 amino acids. Germline V gives CDR1 MDHEN, CDR2 SYDVKM. V shed 5 bases, J shed 2 bases, and the junction held 7 bases outside the gene matches.

The chain recombines TRBV20-1 with TRBJ2-1; 9 bases agree with TRBD2. The V segment lost 1 base and the J segment 8 bases; nucleotides outside the gene matches: 9. CDR3 length: 15 residues. CDR1 is DFQATT and CDR2 is SNEGSKA in the germline V gene (reference sequence). CDR3 bases: TGCAGTGCTAGAGGTGGCGGGGGGGCTTTAGATGAGCAGTTCTTC. This codes for CSARGGGGALDEQFF.

This clonotype was observed a few times. J is TRBJ2-1 and V is TRBV5-6; D is ambiguous. Trimming took 4 bases from V and 8 from J, leaving 13 bases between them. CDR1 and CDR2 (germline): SGHDT, YYEEEE. The CDR3 sequence is 13 residues long. The CDR3 bases are TGTGCCAGCAGCGTGGGCCGGCTCCATGAGCAGTTCTTC. Translation: CASSVGRLHEQFF.

The chain couples TRBV7-2 to TRBJ2-2; D is unresolved. Trimming took off 2 bases at V and 0 bases at J, with 13 bases between the two ends. The germline V gene encodes CDR1 SGHTA and CDR2 FQGNSA. The length of the CDR3 is 17 residues. The CDR3 reads CASSLSAILANTGELFF. CDR3 DNA sequence: TGTGCCAGCAGCTTATCGGCGATTCTCGCGAACACCGGGGAGCTGTTTTTT.

This clonotype was detected ten times or more. The chain couples TRBV4-3 to TRBJ2-7, with 8 nucleotides matching TRBD1. This CDR3 is built from 16 residues. V lost 1 base and J lost 0; bases outside the gene matches: 5. Germline assignment: CDR1 LGHNA and CDR2 YSLEER. The CDR3 DNA sequence: TGCGCCAGCAGCCAAGGACGACAGGGGAGCTCCTACGAGCAGTACTTC. This translates into CASSQGRQGSSYEQYF.

The rearrangement links TRBV5-1 to TRBJ2-1, with D perhaps TRBD1 (6 bases). The CDR3 has 15 amino acids. Between the trimmed V and J ends, which lost 4 bases and 4 bases, there was a span of 15 bases. Per the germline V gene, CDR1 is SGHRS and CDR2 is YFSETQ. The CDR3 nucleotides read TGCGCCAGCAGCGGGGCCGGGACACGATACAATGAGCAGTTCTTC. It specifies CASSGAGTRYNEQFF.

The rearrangement uses TRBV7-9 and TRBJ2-3; 7 nucleotides agree with TRBD2. J lost 4 bases, V lost 3 bases, and 4 bases had no gene match. The CDR3 has 14 amino acids. In germline, CDR1 is SEHNR, CDR2 FQNEAQ (reference sequence). The CDR3, as DNA: TGTGCCAGCAGCTTTAGCGGGTCTTCAGATACGCAGTATTTT. It translates to CASSFSGSSDTQYF.

This clonotype was observed a handful of times. The chain has TRBV14 and TRBJ2-1, with D unclear. Germline assignment: CDR1 SGHDN and CDR2 FVKESK. V dropped 1 base and J dropped 2 bases, with 9 bases sitting between them. The CDR3 extends over 15 amino acids. CDR3 in amino acids: CASSQAVGTYNEQFF. CDR3 nucleotide sequence: TGTGCCAGCAGCCAAGCGGTGGGAACCTACAATGAGCAGTTCTTC.

The V and J genes are TRBV20-1 and TRBJ2-1, with D perhaps being TRBD1 or TRBD2 (6 bases each). This CDR3 contains 11 residues. Per the germline V gene, CDR1 is DFQATT and CDR2 is SNEGSKA (reference sequence). Here the CDR3 reads CTPSGGSEQFF. The CDR3 nucleotides are TGCACTCCCTCCGGGGGCAGTGAGCAGTTCTTC.

This clonotype was picked up many times. V usage is TRBV20-1 and J usage is TRBJ1-2; TRBD1 agrees at 7 bases. The CDR3 runs to 15 residues. Germline-derived CDR1 and CDR2 are DFQATT and SNEGSKA (reference sequence). V lost 6 bases, J lost 4 bases, and 14 bases stayed unmatched. This CDR3 reads CSAESDRAAGYGYTF. CDR3 DNA sequence: TGCAGTGCCGAGTCCGACAGGGCAGCTGGCTATGGCTACACCTTC.

This clonotype was seen only a few times. The chain joins TRBV5-1 to TRBJ2-4; tentatively, D is TRBD2 (7 bases). Germline V gives CDR1 SGHRS, CDR2 YFSETQ. There are 15 residues in the CDR3. V was pared by 0 bases and J by 6 bases, with 13 bases between. The CDR3 bases are TGCGCCAGCAGCTTGGGAGGCGGGGGCGGAAACATTCAGTACTTC. This gives the protein CASSLGGGGGNIQYF.

The rearrangement joins TRBV4-3 to TRBJ1-2; the D gene is possibly TRBD1 (6 bases). The CDR3 spans 13 residues. With 5 bases removed from V and 13 bases from J, the gap between germline ends came to 20 bases. CDR1 is LGHNA and CDR2 is YSLEER in the germline V gene. The CDR3 loop reads CASSDVTQGTFTF. The CDR3 bases are TGCGCCAGCAGCGATGTGACCCAGGGGACTTTCACCTTC.

This clonotype was counted between two and nine times. The chain carries TRBV6-5 and TRBJ2-3; 8 positions agree with TRBD2. CDR1 is MNHEY and CDR2 is SVGAGI in the germline V gene. Trimming removed 4 bases from V and 2 bases from J; junction bases left unmatched: 8. This CDR3 is built from 16 residues. CDR3 nucleotide sequence: TGTGCCAGCAGTTCCATAACTAGCGGACCCACAGATACGCAGTATTTT. Protein sequence: CASSSITSGPTDTQYF.

This clonotype has a handful of counts. The V call is TRBV21-1, the J call TRBJ2-7; TRBD1 is the table's D call and was not checked against the DNA. TRBV21-1 is given as a pseudogene. The CDR3 loop spans 18 amino acids. CDR3 sequence: CASSKVERKRDKCYEQYF. As DNA, the CDR3 is TGTGCCAGCAGCAAAGTAGAGAGAAAACGGGACAAGTGCTACGAGCAGTACTTC.

In its sample, this clonotype was seen a few times. V and J are TRBV29-1 and TRBJ1-1; a possible D gene is TRBD1 (5 bases). V lost 3 bases to trimming and J lost 1 base, with 9 bases between them. CDR3 length: 13 amino acids. The germline V gene encodes CDR1 SQVTM and CDR2 ANQGSEA. The CDR3 nucleotides read TGCAGCGTTGAGGTAGGACAGAACACTGAAGCTTTCTTT. Encoded protein: CSVEVGQNTEAFF.

V gene TRBV5-1 combines with J gene TRBJ2-5; 7 bases fit TRBD2. V shed 4 bases, J shed 11 bases, and the junction held 17 bases outside the gene matches. CDR1 is SGHRS and CDR2 is YFSETQ in the germline V gene. This CDR3 spans 15 amino acids. CDR3 sequence reads: CASSDTGTTSGEQYF. Written as DNA, the CDR3 is TGCGCCAGCAGCGACACCGGGACTACCAGTGGGGAGCAGTACTTC.